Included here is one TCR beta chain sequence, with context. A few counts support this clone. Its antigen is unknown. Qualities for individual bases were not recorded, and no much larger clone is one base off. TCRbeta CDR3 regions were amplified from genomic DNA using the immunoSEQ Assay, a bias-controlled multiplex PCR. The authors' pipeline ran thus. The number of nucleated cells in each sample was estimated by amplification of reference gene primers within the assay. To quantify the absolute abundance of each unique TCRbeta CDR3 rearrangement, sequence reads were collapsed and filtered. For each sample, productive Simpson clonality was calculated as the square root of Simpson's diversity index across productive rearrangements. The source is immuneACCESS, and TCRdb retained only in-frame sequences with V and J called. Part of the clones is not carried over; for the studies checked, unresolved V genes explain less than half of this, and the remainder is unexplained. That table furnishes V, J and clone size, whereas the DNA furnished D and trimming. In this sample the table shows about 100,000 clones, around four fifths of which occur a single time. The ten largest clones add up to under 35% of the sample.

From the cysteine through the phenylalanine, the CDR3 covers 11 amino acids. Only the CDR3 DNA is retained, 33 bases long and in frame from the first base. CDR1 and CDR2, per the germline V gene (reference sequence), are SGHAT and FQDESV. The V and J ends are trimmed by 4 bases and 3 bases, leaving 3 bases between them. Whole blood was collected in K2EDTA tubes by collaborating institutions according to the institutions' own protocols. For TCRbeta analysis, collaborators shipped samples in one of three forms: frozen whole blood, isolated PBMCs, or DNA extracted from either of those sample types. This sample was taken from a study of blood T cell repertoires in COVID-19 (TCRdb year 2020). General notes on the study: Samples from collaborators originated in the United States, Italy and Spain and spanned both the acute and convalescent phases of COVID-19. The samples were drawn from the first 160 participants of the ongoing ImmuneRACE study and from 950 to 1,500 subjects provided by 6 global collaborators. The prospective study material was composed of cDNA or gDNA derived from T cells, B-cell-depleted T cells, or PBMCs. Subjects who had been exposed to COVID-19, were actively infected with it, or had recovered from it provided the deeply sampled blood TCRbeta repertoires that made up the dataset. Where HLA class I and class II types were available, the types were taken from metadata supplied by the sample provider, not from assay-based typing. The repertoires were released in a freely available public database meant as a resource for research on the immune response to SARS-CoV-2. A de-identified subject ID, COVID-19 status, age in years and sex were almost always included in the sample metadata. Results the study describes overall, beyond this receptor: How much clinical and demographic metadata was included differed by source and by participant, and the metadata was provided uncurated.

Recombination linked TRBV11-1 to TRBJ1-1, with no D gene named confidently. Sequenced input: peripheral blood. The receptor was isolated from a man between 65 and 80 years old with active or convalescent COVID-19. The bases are TGTGCCAGCAGCTCCTACACTGAAGCTTTCTTT. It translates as CASSSYTEAFF. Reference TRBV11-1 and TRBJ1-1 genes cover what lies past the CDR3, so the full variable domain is EAEVAQSPRYKITEKSQAVAFWCDPISGHATLYWYRQILGQGPELLVQFQDESVVDDSQLPKDRFSAERLKGVDSTLKIQPAELGDSAMYLCASSSYTEAFFGQGTRLTVV.